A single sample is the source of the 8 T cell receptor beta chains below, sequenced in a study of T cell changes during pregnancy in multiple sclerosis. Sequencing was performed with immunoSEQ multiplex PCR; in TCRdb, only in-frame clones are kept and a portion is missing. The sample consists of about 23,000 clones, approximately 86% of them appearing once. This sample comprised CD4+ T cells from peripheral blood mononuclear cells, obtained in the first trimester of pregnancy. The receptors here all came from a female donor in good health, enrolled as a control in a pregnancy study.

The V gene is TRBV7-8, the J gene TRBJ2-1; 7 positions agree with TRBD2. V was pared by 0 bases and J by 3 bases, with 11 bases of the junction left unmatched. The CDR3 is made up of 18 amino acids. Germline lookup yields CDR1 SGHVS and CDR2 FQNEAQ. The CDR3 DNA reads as TGTGCCAGCAGCTTAGCTCGCCAGCGGGGCGACCTCTACAATGAGCAGTTCTTC. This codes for CASSLARQRGDLYNEQFF.

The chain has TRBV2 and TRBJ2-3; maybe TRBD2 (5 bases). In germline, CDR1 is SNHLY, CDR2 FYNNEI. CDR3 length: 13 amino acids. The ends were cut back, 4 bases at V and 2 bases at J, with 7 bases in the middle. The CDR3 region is CASSGRATDTQYF. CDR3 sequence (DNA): TGTGCCAGCAGTGGGCGGGCCACAGATACGCAGTATTTT.

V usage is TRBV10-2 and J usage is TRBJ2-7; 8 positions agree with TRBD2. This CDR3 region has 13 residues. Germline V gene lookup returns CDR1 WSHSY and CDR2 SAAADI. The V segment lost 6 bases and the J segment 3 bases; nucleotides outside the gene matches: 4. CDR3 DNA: TGCGCCAGCAGAAGCGGGAGAAACTACGAGCAGTACTTC. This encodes CASRSGRNYEQYF.

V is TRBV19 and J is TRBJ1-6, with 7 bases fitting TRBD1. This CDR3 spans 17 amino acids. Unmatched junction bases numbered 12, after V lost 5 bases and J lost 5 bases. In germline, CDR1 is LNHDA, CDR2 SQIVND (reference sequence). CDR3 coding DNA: TGTGCCAGTAGTCTCGGTAGGGCAGGGGGAAATAATTCACCCCTCCACTTT. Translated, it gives CASSLGRAGGNNSPLHF.

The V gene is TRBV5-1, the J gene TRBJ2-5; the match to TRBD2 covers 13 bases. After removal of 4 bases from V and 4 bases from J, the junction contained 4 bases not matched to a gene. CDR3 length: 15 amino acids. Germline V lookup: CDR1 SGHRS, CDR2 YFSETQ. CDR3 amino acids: CASSMTSGRRETQYF. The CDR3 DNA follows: TGCGCCAGCAGCATGACTAGCGGGAGGAGAGAGACCCAGTACTTC. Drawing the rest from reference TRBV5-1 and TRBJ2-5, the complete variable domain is KAGVTQTPRYLIKTRGQQVTLSCSPISGHRSVSWYQQTPGQGLQFLFEYFSETQRNKGNFPGRFSGRQFSNSRSEMNVSTLELGDSALYLCASSMTSGRRETQYFGPGTRLLVL.

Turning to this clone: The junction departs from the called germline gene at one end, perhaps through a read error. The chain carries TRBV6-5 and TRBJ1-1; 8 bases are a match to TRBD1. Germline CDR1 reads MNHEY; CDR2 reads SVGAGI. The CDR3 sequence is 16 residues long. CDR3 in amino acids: CASSYPARTGKTETFF. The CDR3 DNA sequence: TGTGCCAGCAGTTACCCCGCCCGGACAGGGAAAACTGAAACTTTCTTT.

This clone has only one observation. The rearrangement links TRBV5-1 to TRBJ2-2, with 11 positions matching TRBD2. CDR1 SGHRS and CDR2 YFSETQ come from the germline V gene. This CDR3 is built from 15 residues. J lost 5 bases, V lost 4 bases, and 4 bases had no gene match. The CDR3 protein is CASSLTSGKTGELFF. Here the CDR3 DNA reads TGCGCCAGCAGCCTGACTAGCGGGAAAACCGGGGAGCTGTTTTTT.

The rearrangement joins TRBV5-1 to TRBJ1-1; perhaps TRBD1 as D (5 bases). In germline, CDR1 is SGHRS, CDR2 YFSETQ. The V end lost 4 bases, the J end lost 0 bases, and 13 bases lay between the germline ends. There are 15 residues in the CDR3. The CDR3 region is CASSHDGGLNTEAFF. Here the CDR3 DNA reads TGCGCCAGCAGCCATGACGGGGGACTGAACACTGAAGCTTTCTTT.